This entry is about one TCR beta chain. This CDR3 comprises 15 residues. The V gene lost 3 bases and the J gene lost 2 bases, with 11 bases spanning the gap. CDR1 and CDR2 (germline): SGHDN, FVKESK. These data are taken from a study of blood T cell repertoires in COVID-19. At the level of the study: Researchers got acute and convalescent COVID-19 samples from the United States, Italy and Spain. PBMCs, B-cell-depleted T cells, or T cells provided the cDNA or gDNA that made up the material.

Original processing notes: Reference gene primer amplification yielded estimated nucleated cell counts. The protocol was immunoSEQ multiplex PCR, while the TCRdb copy is restricted to in-frame clones and leaves out a portion. The V and J calls and the clone size are those of that table, but D and trimming were determined from the DNA. The sample gives around 160,000 clones, around 87% of which show up once; about 6% is in the top ten. This receptor was taken from an elderly man with acute or convalescent COVID-19. The specimen sequenced was peripheral blood. V and J are TRBV14 and TRBJ1-3; tentative D call: TRBD1 (6 bases). The CDR3 DNA is TGTGCCAGCAGCCAGCCGGGACACACTGGAAACACCATATATTTT. Protein product: CASSQPGHTGNTIYF.